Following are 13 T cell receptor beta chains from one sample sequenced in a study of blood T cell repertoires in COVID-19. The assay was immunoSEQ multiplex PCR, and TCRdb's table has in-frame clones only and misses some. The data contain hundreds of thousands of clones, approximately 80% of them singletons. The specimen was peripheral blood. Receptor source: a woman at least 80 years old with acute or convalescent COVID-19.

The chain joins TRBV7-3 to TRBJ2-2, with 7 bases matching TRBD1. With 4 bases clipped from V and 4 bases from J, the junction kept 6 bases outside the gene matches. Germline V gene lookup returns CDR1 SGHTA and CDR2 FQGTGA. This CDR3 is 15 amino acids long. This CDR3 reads CASSSTGAPTGELFF. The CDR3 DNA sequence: TGTGCCAGCAGCTCAACAGGGGCCCCCACCGGGGAGCTGTTTTTT.

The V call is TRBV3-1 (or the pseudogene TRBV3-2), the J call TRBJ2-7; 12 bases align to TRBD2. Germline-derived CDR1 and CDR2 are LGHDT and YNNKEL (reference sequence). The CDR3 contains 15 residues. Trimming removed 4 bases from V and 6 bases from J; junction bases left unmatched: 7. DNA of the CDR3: TGTGCCAGCAGCCCCCAGACTAGCGGGGGCCCCGAGCAGTACTTC. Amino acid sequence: CASSPQTSGGPEQYF.

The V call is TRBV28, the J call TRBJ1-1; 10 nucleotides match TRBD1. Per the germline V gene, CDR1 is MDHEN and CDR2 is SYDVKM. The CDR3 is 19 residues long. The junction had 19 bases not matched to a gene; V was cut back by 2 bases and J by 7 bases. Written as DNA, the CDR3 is TGTGCCAGCAGTTTAAGGGCCCCCCTGGGACAGGGGACCTCCGGTGAAGCTTTCTTT. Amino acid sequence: CASSLRAPLGQGTSGEAFF.

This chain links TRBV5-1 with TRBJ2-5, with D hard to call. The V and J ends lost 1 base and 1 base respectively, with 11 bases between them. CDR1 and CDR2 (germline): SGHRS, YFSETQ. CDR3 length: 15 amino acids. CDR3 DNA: TGCGCCAGCAGCTTGCAGACACCCTTCCAAGAGACCCAGTACTTC. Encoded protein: CASSLQTPFQETQYF.

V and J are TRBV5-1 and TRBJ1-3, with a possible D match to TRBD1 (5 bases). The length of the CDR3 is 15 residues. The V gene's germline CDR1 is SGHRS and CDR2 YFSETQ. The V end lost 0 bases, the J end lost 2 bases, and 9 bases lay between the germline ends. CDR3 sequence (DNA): TGCGCCAGCAGCTTGGAGGTAGGGGCTGGAAACACCATATATTTT. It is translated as CASSLEVGAGNTIYF. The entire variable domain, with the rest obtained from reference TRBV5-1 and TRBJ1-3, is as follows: KAGVTQTPRYLIKTRGQQVTLSCSPISGHRSVSWYQQTPGQGLQFLFEYFSETQRNKGNFPGRFSGRQFSNSRSEMNVSTLELGDSALYLCASSLEVGAGNTIYFGEGSWLTVV.

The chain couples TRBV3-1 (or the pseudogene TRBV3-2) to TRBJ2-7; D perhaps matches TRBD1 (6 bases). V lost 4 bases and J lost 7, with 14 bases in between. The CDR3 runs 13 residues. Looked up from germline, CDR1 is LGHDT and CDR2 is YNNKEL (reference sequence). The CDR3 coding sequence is TGTGCCAGCAGCCGGGCCAGGGGCGGGGAGCAGTACTTC. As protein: CASSRARGGEQYF.

The CDR3 sequence: CASSQGFSGGANTGELFF. The CDR3 coding sequence is TGTGCCAGCAGCCAAGGTTTTAGCGGGGGGGCGAACACCGGGGAGCTGTTTTTT. The chain is built from TRBV3-1 (or the pseudogene TRBV3-2) and TRBJ2-2; 11 bases are shared with TRBD2. V gave up 1 base and J gave up 0 bases; unmatched junction bases: 4. The CDR3 extends over 18 amino acids. Looked up from germline, CDR1 is LGHDT and CDR2 is YNNKEL (reference sequence).

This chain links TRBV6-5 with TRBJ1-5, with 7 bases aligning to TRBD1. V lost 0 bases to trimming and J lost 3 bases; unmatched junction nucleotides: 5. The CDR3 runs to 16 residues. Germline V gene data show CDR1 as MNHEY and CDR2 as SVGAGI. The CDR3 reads CASSYSMTGINQPQHF. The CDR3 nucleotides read TGTGCCAGCAGTTACTCCATGACAGGGATCAATCAGCCCCAGCATTTT.

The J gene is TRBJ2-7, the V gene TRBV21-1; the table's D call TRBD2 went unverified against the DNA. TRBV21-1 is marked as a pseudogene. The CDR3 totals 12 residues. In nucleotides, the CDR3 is TGTGCCCCACGTGATATAGCCTACGAGCAGTACTTC. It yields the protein CAPRDIAYEQYF.

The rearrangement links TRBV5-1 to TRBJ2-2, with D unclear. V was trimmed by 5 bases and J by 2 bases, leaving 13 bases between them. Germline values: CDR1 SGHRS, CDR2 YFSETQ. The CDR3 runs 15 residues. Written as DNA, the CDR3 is TGCGCCAGCAGTATCTCGGGTCCAAACACCGGGGAGCTGTTTTTT. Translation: CASSISGPNTGELFF.

For the CDR3, the DNA is TGTGCCAGCAGTTACTCCGCGGGGGAGATCACAGATACGCAGTATTTT. This translates into CASSYSAGEITDTQYF. V gene TRBV6-5 combines with J gene TRBJ2-3, with 7 nucleotides matching TRBD2. The germline gives CDR1 MNHEY, CDR2 SVGAGI. The CDR3 runs 16 residues. J was trimmed by 2 bases and V by 0 bases; bases with no gene match: 5.

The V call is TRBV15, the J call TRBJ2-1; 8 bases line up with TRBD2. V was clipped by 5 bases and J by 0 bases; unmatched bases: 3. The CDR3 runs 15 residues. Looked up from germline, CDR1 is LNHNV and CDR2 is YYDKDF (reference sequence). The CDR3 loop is CATSLRGGSYNEQFF. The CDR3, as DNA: TGTGCCACCAGCCTCCGGGGGGGCTCCTACAATGAGCAGTTCTTC.

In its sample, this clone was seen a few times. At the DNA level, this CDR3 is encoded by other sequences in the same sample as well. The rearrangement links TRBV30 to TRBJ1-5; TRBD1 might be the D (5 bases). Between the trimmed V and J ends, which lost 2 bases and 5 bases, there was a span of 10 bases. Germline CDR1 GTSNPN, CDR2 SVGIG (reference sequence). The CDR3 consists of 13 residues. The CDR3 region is CAWSQGRDQPQHF. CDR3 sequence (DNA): TGTGCCTGGAGTCAGGGTAGGGATCAGCCCCAGCATTTT.